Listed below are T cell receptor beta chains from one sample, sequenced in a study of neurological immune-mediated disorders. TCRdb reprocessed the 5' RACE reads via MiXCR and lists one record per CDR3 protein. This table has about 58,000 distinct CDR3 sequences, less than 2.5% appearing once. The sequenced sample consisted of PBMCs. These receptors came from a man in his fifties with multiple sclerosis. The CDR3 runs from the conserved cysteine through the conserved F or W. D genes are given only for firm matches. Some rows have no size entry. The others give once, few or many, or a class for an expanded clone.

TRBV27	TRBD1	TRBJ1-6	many	TGTGCCAGCAGTCGGGCAGGGGGATATTCACCCCTCCACTTT	CASSRAGGYSPLHF
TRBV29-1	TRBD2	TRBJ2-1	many	TGCAGCGTTGAAGTTCCTCCGGGACTAGCGGGGGGGGATGAGCAGTTCTTC	CSVEVPPGLAGGDEQFF
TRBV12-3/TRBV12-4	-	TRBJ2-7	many	TGTGCCAGCAGTTTAGTGGGCATTGGATCCCTCTACGAGCAGTACTTC	CASSLVGIGSLYEQYF
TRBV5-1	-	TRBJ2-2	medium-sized	TGCGCCAGCAGCTTGGAGGGGCAGGGGCTCACCGGGGAGCTGTTTTTT	CASSLEGQGLTGELFF
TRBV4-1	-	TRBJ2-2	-	TGCGCCAGCAGCCCTCAAACAGTCAACACCGGGGAGCTGTTTTTT	CASSPQTVNTGELFF
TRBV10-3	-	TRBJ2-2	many	TGTGCCATCAGACCGGGGCGGCCCGGGGAGCTGTTTTTT	CAIRPGRPGELFF
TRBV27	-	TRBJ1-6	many	TGTGCCAGCAGTCCAGGGAGAATAAATTCACCCCTCCACTTT	CASSPGRINSPLHF
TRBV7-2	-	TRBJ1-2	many	TGTGCCAGCAGCTTAGATGGGGGCGCAGACTATGGCTACACCTTC	CASSLDGGADYGYTF
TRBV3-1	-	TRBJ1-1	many	TGTGCCAGCAGCCACCAGGGGTTTGAAGCTTTCTTT	CASSHQGFEAFF
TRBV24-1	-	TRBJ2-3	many	TGTGCCACCAACGGCGGGGGCACAGATACGCAGTATTTT	CATNGGGTDTQYF
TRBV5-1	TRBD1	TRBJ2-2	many	TGCGCCAGCAGCTTTGGGGACAGCGCAACCGGGGAGCTGTTTTTT	CASSFGDSATGELFF
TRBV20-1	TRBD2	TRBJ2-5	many	TGCAGTGCTAGCCAATCTAGCGGACAAGAGACCCAGTACTTC	CSASQSSGQETQYF
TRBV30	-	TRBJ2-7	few	TGTGCCTGGAGTAGAACAGTCTCCTACGAGCAGTACTTC	CAWSRTVSYEQYF
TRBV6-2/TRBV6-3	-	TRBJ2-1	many	TGTGCCAGCAGTTACTTGGGGGAAACCGCCGGGCAGTTCTTC	CASSYLGETAGQFF
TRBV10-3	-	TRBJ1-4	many	TGTGCCATCAGTGATGAACAGGGCGTGGGCGAAAAACTGTTTTTT	CAISDEQGVGEKLFF
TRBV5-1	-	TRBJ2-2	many	TGCGCCAGCAGCTTAACAGCTCACACCGGGGAGCTGTTTTTT	CASSLTAHTGELFF
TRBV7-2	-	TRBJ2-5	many	TGTGCCAGCACCTATTTCCCCCGAGGAGAGACCCAGTACTTC	CASTYFPRGETQYF
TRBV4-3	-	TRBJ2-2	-	TGCGCCAGCAACCAAGCACGGGACCCGAACACCGGGGAGCTGTTTTTT	CASNQARDPNTGELFF
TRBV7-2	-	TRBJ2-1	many	TGTGCCAGCAGCCCTTCGATAACCTCCTACAATGAGCAGTTCTTC	CASSPSITSYNEQFF
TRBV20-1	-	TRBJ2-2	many	TGCAGTGCTAGAGATTGGGGGGGGCCACGGAACACCGGGGAGCTGTTTTTT	CSARDWGGPRNTGELFF
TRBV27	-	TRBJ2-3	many	TGTGCCAGCAGTTTAGGGCCCCCAGATACGCAGTATTTT	CASSLGPPDTQYF
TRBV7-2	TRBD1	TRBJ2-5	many	TGTGCCAGCAGCTTAGAGCCTCGACCGGGACAGGGGGAGACCCAGTACTTC	CASSLEPRPGQGETQYF
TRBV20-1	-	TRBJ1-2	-	TGCAGTGCCGGGGGGTGGCGAGTGGGAGGCTACACCTTC	CSAGGWRVGGYTF
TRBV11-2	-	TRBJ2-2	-	TGTGCCAGCAGAACAGCGAACACCGGGGAGCTGTTTTTT	CASRTANTGELFF
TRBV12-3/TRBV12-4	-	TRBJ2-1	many	TGTGCCAGCAGTTTAGCGCGGAGGAGTGAGCAGTTCTTC	CASSLARRSEQFF
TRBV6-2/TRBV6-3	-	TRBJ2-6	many	TGTGCCAGCAGTGACTCTGGGGCCAACGTCCTGACTTTC	CASSDSGANVLTF
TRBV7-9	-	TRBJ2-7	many	TGTGCCAGCAGCGCGGCCGGGATTACCTCCTACGAGCAGTACTTC	CASSAAGITSYEQYF
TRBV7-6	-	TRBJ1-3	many	TGTGCCAGCAGCCCCGGGGGCGGTAGATCCTCTGGAAACACCATATATTTT	CASSPGGGRSSGNTIYF
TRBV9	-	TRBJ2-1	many	TGTGCCAGCAGCGTAGCTATAGGTTCCTCCTACAATGAGCAGTTCTTC	CASSVAIGSSYNEQFF